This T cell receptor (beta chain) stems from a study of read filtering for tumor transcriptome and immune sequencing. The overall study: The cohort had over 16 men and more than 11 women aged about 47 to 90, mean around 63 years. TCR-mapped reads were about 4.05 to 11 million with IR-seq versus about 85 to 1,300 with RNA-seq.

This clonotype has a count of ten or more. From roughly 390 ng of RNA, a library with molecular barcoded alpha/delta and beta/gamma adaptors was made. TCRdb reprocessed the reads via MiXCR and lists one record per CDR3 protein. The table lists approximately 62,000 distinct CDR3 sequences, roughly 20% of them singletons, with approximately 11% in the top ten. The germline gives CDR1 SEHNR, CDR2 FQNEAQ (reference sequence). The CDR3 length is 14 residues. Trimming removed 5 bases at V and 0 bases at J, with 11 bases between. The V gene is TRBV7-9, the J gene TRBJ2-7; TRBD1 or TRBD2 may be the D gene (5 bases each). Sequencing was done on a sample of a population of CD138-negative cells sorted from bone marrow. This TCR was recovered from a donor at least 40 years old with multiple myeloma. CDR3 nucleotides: TGTGCCAGCAGCCTCCGGGACCACTCCTACGAGCAGTACTTC. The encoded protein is CASSLRDHSYEQYF.